These T cell receptor beta chains were read from a single sample in a study of technical replicates of blood from a handful of donors. The protocol was immunoSEQ multiplex PCR, while the TCRdb copy is restricted to in-frame clones and leaves out a portion. The sample lists approximately 88,000 clones, approximately 94% occurring once. The sequenced sample was T cells isolated from PBMCs. These receptors were taken from a human donor in good health. Both conserved end residues are part of each CDR3. A D gene is named only where the DNA matches it firmly.

D | J | V | DNA | CDR3
. | TRBJ1-2 | TRBV19 | TGTGCCAGTAGTATAGAGGTCTCGAGAGGCTATGGCTACACCTTC | CASSIEVSRGYGYTF
. | TRBJ2-2 | TRBV5-1 | TGCGCCAGCAGCTTGACAGAGAAGAACACCGGGGAGCTGTTTTTT | CASSLTEKNTGELFF
. | TRBJ2-2 | TRBV6-5 | TGTGCCAGCAGTCTCAGGTTGTTTCGAACCGGGGAGCTGTTTTTT | CASSLRLFRTGELFF
. | TRBJ2-5 | TRBV15 | TGTGCCACCAGCAGAGAAGGTATGGGGCACCGGGAGACCCAGTACTTC | CATSREGMGHRETQYF
TRBD2 | TRBJ2-7 | TRBV5-1 | TGCGCCAGCAGCTTATCCGGGGGGGCCTACGAGCAGTACTTC | CASSLSGGAYEQYF
TRBD2 | TRBJ2-5 | TRBV5-4 | TGTGCCAGCAGCTTGGGGGGACTAGCGGGGGTAAAAGAGACCCAGTACTTC | CASSLGGLAGVKETQYF
. | TRBJ1-2 | TRBV7-2 | TGTGCCAGCAGCCCCCGGGAGTTCTTTAACTATGGCTACACCTTC | CASSPREFFNYGYTF
. | TRBJ1-1 | TRBV11-3 | TGTGCCAGCAGCTTAGGGCGGGGCACTGAAGCTTTCTTT | CASSLGRGTEAFF
. | TRBJ2-3 | TRBV5-1 | TGCGCCAGCAGCTATCGCGAGGGACACAAAGATACGCAGTATTTT | CASSYREGHKDTQYF
. | TRBJ2-5 | TRBV9 | TGTGCCAGCAGCGTAAGAAGTACAGTCTCAGAGACCCAGTACTTC | CASSVRSTVSETQYF
. | TRBJ1-2 | TRBV28 | TGTGCCAGCAGCCCCAACAGTGCCTATGGCTACACCTTC | CASSPNSAYGYTF
TRBD1 | TRBJ1-1 | TRBV18 | TGTGCCAGCGCCGCGGCAGGGGGTGGCACTGAAGCTTTCTTT | CASAAAGGGTEAFF
. | TRBJ1-2 | TRBV4-1 | TGCGCCAGCAGCCACAGTTCTCCTAACTATGGCTACACCTTC | CASSHSSPNYGYTF
TRBD2 | TRBJ2-1 | TRBV30 | TGTGCCTGGAGTGGGAGCGGGGGTGCGCCGTTCTTC | CAWSGSGGAPFF
TRBD1 | TRBJ1-2 | TRBV7-6 | TGTGCCAGCAGCTCTGGCCGGGACAGGGTCGGGTCGGGCTATGGCTACACCTTC | CASSSGRDRVGSGYGYTF
TRBD2 | TRBJ2-7 | TRBV19 | TGTGCCAGTAGTATAGATCTCGGACTAGCGTACCCCTACGAGCAGTACTTC | CASSIDLGLAYPYEQYF
. | TRBJ2-1 | TRBV28 | TGTGCCAGCAGTCCGTCAGGGGGGTTTTTTAATGAGCAGTTCTTC | CASSPSGGFFNEQFF
. | TRBJ2-5 | TRBV2 | TGTGCCAGCCGACTAGATGGTAGGGAGACCCAGTACTTC | CASRLDGRETQYF
. | TRBJ2-7 | TRBV27 | TGTGCCAGCAGTCCGTTGACGACAGTCTACGAGCAGTACTTC | CASSPLTTVYEQYF
TRBD2 | TRBJ2-7 | TRBV6-6 | TGTGCCAGCAGGGGACTAGCGTCCTACGAGCAGTACTTC | CASRGLASYEQYF
. | TRBJ1-2 | TRBV6-1 | TGTGCCAGCAGTCCCACTGACACTTATGGCTACACCTTC | CASSPTDTYGYTF
. | TRBJ2-7 | TRBV30 | TGTGCCTGGAGTGTACAACTTCTGGACAGAGCATACGAGCAGTACTTC | CAWSVQLLDRAYEQYF
. | TRBJ2-2 | TRBV9 | TGTGCCAGCAGCGTCTACAGGGATCGGACCGGGGAGCTGTTTTTT | CASSVYRDRTGELFF
. | TRBJ1-4 | TRBV2 | TGTGCCAGCAGTGTTGATGCGGGTGAAAAACTGTTTTTT | CASSVDAGEKLFF
. | TRBJ1-5 | TRBV4-1 | TGCGCCAGCAGCCAAGAGTCCAGGGTTCGCAATCAGCCCCAGCATTTT | CASSQESRVRNQPQHF